Listed here are 26 T cell receptor beta chains from one sample, sequenced in a study of OX40 agonist ivuxolimab in advanced cancers. Here immunoSEQ multiplex PCR was the method, and the copy in TCRdb shows in-frame clones only, minus some. The sample contains tens of thousands of clones, about 88% of which appear only once. The sample consisted of CD4+ or CD8+ T cells sorted from blood, taken in a trial of the OX40 agonist ivuxolimab. These receptors were collected from an adult with an advanced solid tumor such as melanoma, head and neck, liver or kidney cancer.

The chain has TRBV9 and TRBJ2-1; 8 bases are shared with TRBD1. CDR1 is SGDLS and CDR2 is YYNGEE in the germline V gene. This CDR3 is 15 amino acids long. The J segment lost 6 bases and the V segment lost 0 bases, leaving 5 bases of the junction unmatched. For the CDR3, the DNA is TGTGCCAGCAGCGTAGGGACAGGGCGAGCCAATGAGCAGTTCTTC. It is translated as CASSVGTGRANEQFF.

This chain links TRBV6-5 with TRBJ1-2, with D possibly being TRBD1 (5 bases). The V and J ends lost 5 bases and 4 bases respectively, with 14 bases between them. The CDR3 sequence is 14 residues long. CDR1 is MNHEY, CDR2 SVGAGI, per germline. The DNA for the CDR3 is TGTGCCAGCAGTCCACTTGGACACGCCTATGGCTACACCTTC. Encoded protein: CASSPLGHAYGYTF.

By share, this clone ranks as medium-sized. The rearrangement uses TRBV5-1 and TRBJ1-4, with D possibly being TRBD1 (5 bases). The CDR3 has 16 residues. V gave up 4 bases and J gave up 8 bases, with 21 bases separating them. Germline CDR1 is SGHRS and CDR2 is YFSETQ. CDR3 amino acids: CASSPAEAGPGEKLFF. As DNA, the CDR3 is TGCGCCAGCAGCCCCGCGGAGGCAGGACCAGGGGAAAAACTGTTTTTT.

In its sample, this clone was seen once. V is TRBV27 and J is TRBJ1-2, with D uncertain. V lost 6 bases and J 6 bases, leaving 20 bases between the germline ends. This CDR3 region has 15 residues. The germline gives CDR1 MNHEY, CDR2 SMNVEV (reference sequence). CDR3 bases: TGTGCCAGCAGCCTAGGACTTAACAAGGCCCATGGCTACACCTTC. It is translated as CASSLGLNKAHGYTF.

This chain joins TRBV6-6 and TRBJ1-1; D not resolved. This CDR3 contains 14 residues. The ends were cut back, 2 bases at V and 4 bases at J, with 11 bases in the middle. The germline V gene encodes CDR1 MNHNY and CDR2 SVGAGI (reference sequence). CDR3 residues: CASSYDPGGTEAFF. CDR3 nucleotide sequence: TGTGCCAGCAGTTACGACCCGGGCGGCACTGAAGCTTTCTTT.

This sequence joins TRBV5-8 and TRBJ2-7; D is unresolved. V was pared by 4 bases and J by 3 bases, with 14 bases between. CDR1 SGHTS and CDR2 YDEGEE come from the germline V gene. The CDR3 runs 14 residues. The CDR3 DNA reads TGTGCCAGCAGCCCGTCACACTCTCACTACGAGCAGTACTTC. It is translated as CASSPSHSHYEQYF.

The CDR3 here is CAWSATWNEQFF. The CDR3 DNA sequence: TGTGCCTGGAGTGCCACTTGGAATGAGCAGTTCTTC. The V call is TRBV30, the J call TRBJ2-1, with D hard to call. The CDR3 totals 12 residues. CDR1 GTSNPN and CDR2 SVGIG come from the germline V gene (reference sequence). V was shortened by 1 base and J by 7 bases, with 8 bases between the two germline ends.

The V and J genes are TRBV7-2 and TRBJ1-1; a possible D gene is TRBD1 (6 bases). Germline CDR1 SGHTA, CDR2 FQGNSA. Trimming removed 1 base at V and 11 bases at J, with 11 bases between. The CDR3 extends over 12 amino acids. This CDR3 is CASSLGTVEAFF. The CDR3 bases are TGTGCCAGCAGCTTAGGGACAGTGGAGGCTTTCTTT.

This chain's CDR3 is CASSLATRLAGFADTQYF. The DNA for the CDR3 is TGTGCCAGCAGCTTAGCCACGCGACTAGCGGGGTTCGCAGATACGCAGTATTTT. This rearrangement joins TRBV7-2 to TRBJ2-3; 11 nucleotides match TRBD2. The CDR3 is 18 residues long. Germline CDR1 and CDR2: SGHTA and FQGNSA. V lost 0 bases to trimming and J lost 4 bases; unmatched junction nucleotides: 9.

The chain uses TRBV19 and TRBJ2-7, with TRBD1 as a possible D gene (6 bases). Germline V lookup: CDR1 LNHDA, CDR2 SQIVND (reference sequence). The CDR3 sequence is 11 residues long. Deletions cut 4 bases from V and 6 bases from J, with 7 bases between. DNA of the CDR3: TGTGCCAGTAGTAGGGGGCTCGAGCAGTACTTC. It codes for CASSRGLEQYF.

This chain joins TRBV9 and TRBJ1-1; D may be TRBD1 (6 bases). The germline V gene encodes CDR1 SGDLS and CDR2 YYNGEE. V shed 0 bases and J shed 4 bases, with 22 bases lying between them. This CDR3 is built from 18 residues. The CDR3 bases are TGTGCCAGCAGCGTAGAGGGGAGGTGGGGGGCGTCGGGCACTGAAGCTTTCTTT. It yields the protein CASSVEGRWGASGTEAFF.

The gene calls are TRBV6-6 and TRBJ1-2, with TRBD1 matching 7 bases. The junction had 7 bases not matched to a gene; V was cut back by 0 bases and J by 6 bases. Germline V gives CDR1 MNHNY, CDR2 SVGAGI (reference sequence). This CDR3 contains 15 residues. The CDR3 loop is CASSYSIRQGHGYTF. The CDR3 DNA reads TGTGCCAGCAGTTACTCGATCCGACAGGGACATGGCTACACCTTC.

V usage is TRBV19 and J usage is TRBJ1-1; tentatively, D is TRBD1 (5 bases). Germline V lookup: CDR1 LNHDA, CDR2 SQIVND (reference sequence). The V gene lost 7 bases and the J gene lost 1 base, with 10 bases spanning the gap. CDR3 length: 13 amino acids. CDR3 coding DNA: TGTGCCAGTACCGACGGGACGAACACTGAAGCTTTCTTT. This codes for CASTDGTNTEAFF.

V and J are TRBV6-6 and TRBJ1-5; 8 nucleotides line up with TRBD1. The V segment lost 6 bases and the J segment 4 bases; nucleotides outside the gene matches: 8. This CDR3 has 15 residues. The germline V gene encodes CDR1 MNHNY and CDR2 SVGAGI (reference sequence). CDR3 in DNA: TGTGCCAGCAGACAAGGACAGGGTGGAAATCAGCCCCAGCATTTT. This codes for CASRQGQGGNQPQHF.

This chain uses TRBV19 with TRBJ2-1; D is ambiguous. The CDR3 is 10 amino acids. CDR1 and CDR2 from the germline V gene are LNHDA and SQIVND (reference sequence). The germline V and J ends were trimmed by 4 bases and 5 bases, with 0 bases remaining between them. CDR3 coding DNA: TGTGCCAGTAGTAACAATGAGCAGTTCTTC. Its translation is CASSNNEQFF.

The rearrangement uses TRBV14 and TRBJ1-2, with D tentatively TRBD1 (5 bases). Germline loops: CDR1 SGHDN, CDR2 FVKESK. V was cut by 6 bases and J by 2 bases, with 13 bases left in between. The CDR3 runs to 14 residues. Here the CDR3 reads CASSPFAGNYGYTF. CDR3 bases: TGTGCCAGCAGTCCCTTCGCAGGGAACTATGGCTACACCTTC.

This clone was observed a handful of times. This chain connects TRBV6-5 to TRBJ1-1; TRBD1 agrees at 7 bases. The V gene end was trimmed by 8 bases and the J gene end by 7 bases; junction bases not matched to a gene: 16. Germline CDR1 and CDR2: MNHEY and SVGAGI. The CDR3 runs 15 residues. CDR3 bases: TGTGCCAGCTCTCGAAGCCCCCAGGGGGAGAATGAAGCTTTCTTT. Translating it yields CASSRSPQGENEAFF.

This chain connects TRBV7-2 to TRBJ2-5; no firm D call. This CDR3 is built from 12 residues. V lost 5 bases and J 4 bases, leaving 8 bases between the germline ends. The germline V gene has CDR1 SGHTA and CDR2 FQGNSA. In DNA, the CDR3 is TGTGCCAGCAGCGGATTGGGAGAGACCCAGTACTTC. This sequence encodes CASSGLGETQYF.

In DNA, the CDR3 is TGTGCCAGCAGCGCGGGGGGCTACGAGCAGTACTTC. This encodes CASSAGGYEQYF. The chain couples TRBV2 to TRBJ2-7, with 8 bases that match TRBD2. The CDR3 sequence is 12 residues long. Trimming at V came to 6 bases and at J to 3 bases, leaving 1 base not matched to a gene. Germline V gives CDR1 SNHLY, CDR2 FYNNEI.

V usage is TRBV6-5 and J usage is TRBJ2-2; TRBD2 matches 8 bases. Germline lookup yields CDR1 MNHEY and CDR2 SVGAGI. V gave up 4 bases and J gave up 6 bases; unmatched junction bases: 10. The CDR3 consists of 16 residues. The CDR3 here is CASSSRGLDRAGELFF. CDR3 nucleotide sequence: TGTGCCAGCAGTTCGCGGGGACTAGATCGAGCCGGGGAGCTGTTTTTT.

The chain is built from TRBV4-1 and TRBJ1-1; 8 positions match TRBD1. Germline loops: CDR1 MGHRA, CDR2 YSYEKL. The trim removed 3 bases at V and 1 base at J, leaving 4 bases unmatched. This CDR3 is built from 15 residues. CDR3 DNA sequence: TGCGCCAGCAGCCAGTTGGGACAGGCGAACACTGAAGCTTTCTTT. Translating it yields CASSQLGQANTEAFF.

This chain uses TRBV11-2 with TRBJ2-5, with a weak D call TRBD1 (6 bases). V lost 5 bases to trimming and J lost 3 bases, with 16 bases between them. The CDR3 runs 15 residues. Germline V gives CDR1 SGHAT, CDR2 FQNNGV. In DNA, the CDR3 is TGTGCCAGCAGCCTGGGGTGGACAGCTAAAGAGACCCAGTACTTC. Translated, it gives CASSLGWTAKETQYF.

This rearrangement joins TRBV9 to TRBJ2-3; the match to TRBD2 covers 7 bases. Germline assignment: CDR1 SGDLS and CDR2 YYNGEE. The V segment lost 3 bases and the J segment 3 bases; nucleotides outside the gene matches: 10. The CDR3 has 16 residues. For the CDR3, the DNA is TGTGCCAGCAGCGCCCCTGGGAGGGACCCAACAGATACGCAGTATTTT. As protein: CASSAPGRDPTDTQYF. The whole variable domain, remainder taken from reference TRBV9 and TRBJ2-3, is DSGVTQTPKHLITATGQRVTLRCSPRSGDLSVYWYQQSLDQGLQFLIQYYNGEERAKGNILERFSAQQFPDLHSELNLSSLELGDSALYFCASSAPGRDPTDTQYFGPGTRLTVL.

V and J are TRBV4-3 and TRBJ2-1; either TRBD1 or TRBD2 may supply D (5 bases each). This CDR3 region has 16 residues. The germline V gene encodes CDR1 LGHNA and CDR2 YSLEER. Trimming removed 6 bases at V and 9 bases at J, with 24 bases between. CDR3 residues: CASSPSEGAKGREQFF. The CDR3 bases are TGCGCCAGCAGTCCCTCCGAGGGAGCCAAGGGACGTGAGCAGTTCTTC.

The chain employs TRBV20-1 and TRBJ1-2, with no clear D. CDR1 and CDR2 (germline): DFQATT, SNEGSKA (reference sequence). Trimming shortened V by 0 bases and J by 8 bases, and 7 bases separated the two germline ends. The CDR3 totals 11 residues. As DNA, the CDR3 is TGCAGTGCTAGAGAAGGTTACGGCTACACCTTC. Encoded protein: CSAREGYGYTF.

The rearrangement joins TRBV4-2 to TRBJ2-7, with 9 bases matching TRBD2. Germline V gene data show CDR1 as LGHNA and CDR2 as YNFKEQ. The trim removed 0 bases at V and 2 bases at J, leaving 5 bases unmatched. This CDR3 comprises 16 residues. CDR3: CASSQEFGGRAYEQYF. In DNA form, the CDR3 reads TGTGCCAGCAGCCAAGAATTTGGCGGGAGGGCCTACGAGCAGTACTTC.